Below, one TCR beta chain is given with its context. This clonotype has more than one count but fewer than ten. Its specific antigen is unknown. No base quality information exists; no much larger clone differs at one position. The data belong to a study of T-cell reconstitution after alpha-beta-depleted transplantation in children (TCRdb year 2016). General notes on the study: T-cell immune reconstitution after TCRalphabeta/CD19-depleted allogeneic hematopoietic cell transplantation in children was quantitatively tracked in the study by means of TCR repertoire profiling. The investigation overall reported the following: The apparently early recovery of alphabetaT-cell counts about two months after transplant reportedly depended on only several hundred rapidly expanded clones that came from non-depleted graft cells. The high TCRbeta diversity at day 60 in some patients was ascribed to recipient T cells and intrathymic progenitors that had survived conditioning. Over the following months the frequencies of hyperexpanded clones went down, and after one year T-cell counts and TCRbeta diversity were mostly credited to newly produced T cells.

In the paper's terms, the treatment or condition label means: allogeneic hematopoietic cell transplantation with graft depleted of TCRalphabeta T cells and CD19 B cells. The transplant recipients were children given TCRalphabeta/CD19-depleted allogeneic hematopoietic cell grafts. Reading from cysteine to phenylalanine, the CDR3 counts 19 amino acids. Just CDR3 DNA is preserved here, 57 bases in frame from base 1. V is clipped by 0 bases and J by 3 bases, and the sequence between their germline boundaries is 23 bases long. CDR1 is given as LGHDT and CDR2 as YNNKEL, both from the germline V gene (reference sequence). Receptor libraries were prepared by PCR. Sequencing instrument: Illumina HiSeq 2500. TCR libraries were prepared with molecular barcoding, using unique molecular identifiers to normalize TCRbeta repertoire quantification. Starting from the raw public reads, TCRdb applied fastp trimming at Q25, assembled clones with MiXCR and retained in-frame beta chains. Each entry is one CDR3 protein sequence, shown with its most common DNA and genes. The sample data list 300,000 to 350,000 distinct CDR3 sequences, and 15% to 20% of these were observed just once. Of the sample, around 38% falls within the top ten clones.

In this chain, TRBV3-1 is recombined with TRBJ2-5; a tentative D match to TRBD1 spans 7 bases. The sample consisted of PBMCs, mostly from graft donor cells, taken 360 days after TCRalphabeta/CD19-depleted stem cell transplant. The receptor was isolated from a male patient between 2 and 9 years old who had a stem cell transplant for acute lymphoblastic leukemia, so the T cells may come from the graft donor. The CDR3 protein is CASSQDIGGGRLGEETQYF. The sequenced DNA: TGTGCCAGCAGCCAAGACATCGGAGGGGGCCGACTAGGGGAAGAGACCCAGTACTTC.